Listed below are T cell receptor beta chains from one sample, sequenced in a study of blood T cell repertoires in COVID-19. This table comes from immunoSEQ multiplex PCR, and its TCRdb copy is limited to in-frame clones, with some not included. The table includes under 150,000 clones, about 80% detected once. The specimen was PBMCs or T cells enriched from blood (not recorded which). Source of these receptors: a man over 45 in a cohort exposed to, infected with or recovered from COVID-19 (not recorded which). Each CDR3 is given with its conserved first and last residue. The D gene is left open where the match is weak. Size tells how often a clone was seen (once, few, many) or the class of an expanded clone, and some rows leave it out.

v_gene	j_gene	abundance	len	d_gene	CDR3aa	CDR3nt
TRBV3-1/TRBV3-2	TRBJ1-2	.	12	.	CASSGYRAGYTF	TGTGCCAGCAGCGGCTACAGGGCCGGCTACACCTTC
TRBV13	TRBJ1-3	few	16	.	CASRQGPRRSGNTIYF	TGTGCCAGCAGACAGGGACCCCGGAGGTCTGGAAACACCATATATTTT
TRBV5-4	TRBJ2-5	.	15	.	CASSPPWAYQETQYF	TGTGCCAGCAGCCCCCCTTGGGCGTACCAAGAGACCCAGTACTTC
TRBV19	TRBJ1-1	.	16	.	CASSIDRAGALTEAFF	TGTGCCAGTAGTATAGATCGGGCGGGGGCGCTCACTGAAGCTTTCTTT
TRBV28	TRBJ2-5	.	15	TRBD2	CASSFGTSAQETQYF	TGTGCCAGCAGTTTTGGGACTAGCGCCCAAGAGACCCAGTACTTC
TRBV9	TRBJ2-3	once	13	.	CASSVPNTDTQYF	TGTGCCAGCAGCGTCCCTAACACAGATACGCAGTATTTT
TRBV10-3	TRBJ1-2	many	13	.	CAISEPPERGYTF	TGTGCCATCAGTGAACCGCCGGAGCGGGGCTACACCTTC
TRBV3-1/TRBV3-2	TRBJ2-3	.	16	TRBD2	CASSLGTSGTGDTQYF	TGTGCCAGCAGCCTAGGGACTAGCGGTACAGGGGATACGCAGTATTTT
TRBV5-4	TRBJ1-1	few	18	TRBD1	CASSLTGTAFLMNTEAFF	TGTGCCAGCAGCTTGACCGGGACAGCCTTCCTCATGAACACTGAAGCTTTCTTT
TRBV7-9	TRBJ2-2	.	14	.	CASDFRGGTGELFF	TGTGCCAGCGACTTCAGGGGCGGCACCGGGGAGCTGTTTTTT
TRBV6-5	TRBJ2-7	once	15	TRBD1	CASQLGGQGASEQYF	TGTGCCAGCCAACTGGGGGGACAGGGGGCGAGTGAGCAGTACTTC
TRBV7-9	TRBJ2-5	.	18	TRBD1	CASSFRSAVTGFGETQYF	TGTGCCAGCAGCTTCCGGTCGGCCGTGACAGGGTTCGGGGAGACCCAGTACTTC
TRBV5-1	TRBJ2-5	.	13	.	CASSLDTGETQYF	TGCGCCAGCAGCTTAGATACCGGGGAGACCCAGTACTTC
TRBV2	TRBJ2-5	.	15	TRBD2	CASSEQGLAGETQYF	TGTGCCAGCAGTGAACAGGGACTAGCGGGAGAGACCCAGTACTTC
TRBV5-1	TRBJ2-7	.	13	.	CASSPEVKYEQYF	TGCGCCAGCAGCCCGGAGGTGAAATACGAGCAGTACTTC
TRBV6-6	TRBJ1-1	once	17	TRBD1	CASSRLPGQGSNTEAFF	TGTGCCAGCAGTCGGTTGCCGGGACAGGGGTCGAACACTGAAGCTTTCTTT
TRBV29-1	TRBJ1-2	once	14	.	CSVELQGRGYGYTF	TGCAGCGTTGAACTTCAGGGGAGAGGCTATGGCTACACCTTC
TRBV5-4	TRBJ2-7	.	13	TRBD1	CASSVDRAYEQYF	TGTGCCAGCAGCGTGGACAGGGCCTACGAGCAGTACTTC
TRBV7-9	TRBJ2-7	.	14	TRBD1	CASRPGQGAYEQYF	TGTGCCAGCAGGCCGGGACAGGGTGCTTACGAGCAGTACTTC
TRBV21-1	TRBJ2-3	.	13	.	CASSKALRDTQYF	TGTGCCAGCAGCAAAGCGCTGAGGGATACGCAGTATTTT
TRBV30	TRBJ1-4	.	12	TRBD1	CALTGAGEKLFF	TGTGCCCTCACAGGGGCGGGTGAAAAACTGTTTTTT
TRBV5-1	TRBJ2-1	.	15	TRBD1	CASGTTGGSYNEQFF	TGCGCCAGCGGAACTACAGGGGGCTCCTACAATGAGCAGTTCTTC
TRBV3-1/TRBV3-2	TRBJ2-1	.	15	.	CASSQRGTYYNEQFF	TGTGCCAGCAGCCAACGGGGGACTTACTACAATGAGCAGTTCTTC
TRBV9	TRBJ1-6	.	15	TRBD1	CASSRGGQGDSPLHF	TGTGCCAGCAGCAGAGGGGGACAGGGAGATTCACCCCTCCACTTT
TRBV6-2/TRBV6-3	TRBJ1-1	once	15	.	CASSSGSQVNTEAFF	TGTGCCAGCAGCTCCGGGAGCCAGGTGAACACTGAAGCTTTCTTT
TRBV10-3	TRBJ1-3	.	13	.	CAISESAGNTIYF	TGTGCCATCAGTGAGTCAGCGGGAAACACCATATATTTT
TRBV6-5	TRBJ1-2	.	14	TRBD1	CASSYSAGGGGYTF	TGTGCCAGCAGTTACTCGGCAGGGGGTGGTGGCTACACCTTC
TRBV6-1	TRBJ2-7	few	14	TRBD1	CASSDTGGPYEQYF	TGTGCCAGCAGTGATACAGGGGGACCCTACGAGCAGTACTTC
TRBV12-3/TRBV12-4	TRBJ1-5	once	13	.	CASSRGGDQPQHF	TGTGCCAGCAGCCGGGGGGGGGATCAGCCCCAGCATTTT